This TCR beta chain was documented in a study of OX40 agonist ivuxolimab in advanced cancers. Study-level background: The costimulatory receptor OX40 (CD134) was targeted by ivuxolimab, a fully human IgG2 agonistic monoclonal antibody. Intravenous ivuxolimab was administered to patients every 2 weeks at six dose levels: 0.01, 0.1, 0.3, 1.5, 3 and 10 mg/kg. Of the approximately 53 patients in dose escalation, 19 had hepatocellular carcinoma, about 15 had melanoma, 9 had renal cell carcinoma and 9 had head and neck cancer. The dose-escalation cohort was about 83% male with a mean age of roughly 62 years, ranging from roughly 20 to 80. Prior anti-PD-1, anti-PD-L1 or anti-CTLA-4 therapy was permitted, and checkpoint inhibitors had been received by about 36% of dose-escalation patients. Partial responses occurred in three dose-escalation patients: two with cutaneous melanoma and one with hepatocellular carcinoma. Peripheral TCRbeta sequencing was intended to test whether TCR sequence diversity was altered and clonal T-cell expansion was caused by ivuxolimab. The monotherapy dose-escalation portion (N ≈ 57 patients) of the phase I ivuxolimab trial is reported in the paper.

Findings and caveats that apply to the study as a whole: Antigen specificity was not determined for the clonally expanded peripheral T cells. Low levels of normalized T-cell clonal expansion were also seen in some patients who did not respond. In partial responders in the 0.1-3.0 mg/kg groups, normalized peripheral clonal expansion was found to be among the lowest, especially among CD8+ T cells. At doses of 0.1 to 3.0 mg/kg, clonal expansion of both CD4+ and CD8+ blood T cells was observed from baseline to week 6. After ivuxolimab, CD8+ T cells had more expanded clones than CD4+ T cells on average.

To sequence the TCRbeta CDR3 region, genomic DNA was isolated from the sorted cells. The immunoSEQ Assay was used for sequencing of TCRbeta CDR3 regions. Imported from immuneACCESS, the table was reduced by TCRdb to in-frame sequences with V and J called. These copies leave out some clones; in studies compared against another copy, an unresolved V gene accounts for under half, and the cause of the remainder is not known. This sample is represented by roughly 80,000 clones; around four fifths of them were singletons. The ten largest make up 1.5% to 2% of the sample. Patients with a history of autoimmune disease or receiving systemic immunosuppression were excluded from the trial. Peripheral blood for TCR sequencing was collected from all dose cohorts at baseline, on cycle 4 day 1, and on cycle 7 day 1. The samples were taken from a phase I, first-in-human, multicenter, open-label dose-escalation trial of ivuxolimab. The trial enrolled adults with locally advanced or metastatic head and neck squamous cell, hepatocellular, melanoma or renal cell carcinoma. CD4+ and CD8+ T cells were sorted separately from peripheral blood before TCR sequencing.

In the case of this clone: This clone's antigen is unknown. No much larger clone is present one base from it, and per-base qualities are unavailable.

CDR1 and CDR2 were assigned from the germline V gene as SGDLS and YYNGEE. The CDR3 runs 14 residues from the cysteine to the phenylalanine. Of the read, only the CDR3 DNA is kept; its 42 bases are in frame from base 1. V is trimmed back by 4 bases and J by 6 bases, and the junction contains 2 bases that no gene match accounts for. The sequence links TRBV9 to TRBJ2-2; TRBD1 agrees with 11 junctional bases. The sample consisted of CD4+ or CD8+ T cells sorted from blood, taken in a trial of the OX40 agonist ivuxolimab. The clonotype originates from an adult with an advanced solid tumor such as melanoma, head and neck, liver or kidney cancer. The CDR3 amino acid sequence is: CASSPGQGAGELFF. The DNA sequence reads TGTGCCAGCAGCCCGGGACAGGGGGCCGGGGAGCTGTTTTTT.